This record looks at one T cell receptor (beta chain) sequence and its context. Its specificity is not known. V dropped 5 bases and J dropped 6 bases, with 8 bases sitting between them. Germline lookup yields CDR1 KGHSH and CDR2 LQKENI. The CDR3 is 11 amino acids. The data were obtained in a study of OX40 agonist ivuxolimab in advanced cancers. Sequencing was performed with immunoSEQ multiplex PCR; in TCRdb, only in-frame clones are kept and a portion is missing. The top ten clones hold approximately 0.55% of a sample with roughly 120,000 clones, 75% to 90% of them seen once. Points from the study as a whole: CD4+ and CD8+ T cells in blood underwent clonal expansion by week 6 at 0.1 to 3.0 mg/kg. The study did not work out the antigen specificity of the expanded peripheral T cells.

The investigators sampled blood at baseline, at cycle 4 day 1, and at cycle 7 day 1. The sequence was obtained from an adult with an advanced solid tumor such as melanoma, head and neck, liver or kidney cancer. The V gene is TRBV18, the J gene TRBJ2-7; D is perhaps TRBD1 (5 bases). The sequenced sample was CD4+ or CD8+ T cells sorted from blood, obtained in a trial of the OX40 agonist ivuxolimab. The CDR3 is CASSIRVEQYF. CDR3 nucleotide sequence: TGTGCCAGCTCAATCAGGGTCGAGCAGTACTTC. Full variable domain (missing parts from reference TRBV18 and TRBJ2-7): NAGVMQNPRHLVRRRGQEARLRCSPMKGHSHVYWYRQLPEEGLKFMVYLQKENIIDESGMPKERFSAEFPKEGPSILRIQQVVRGDSAAYFCASSIRVEQYFGPGTRLTVT.